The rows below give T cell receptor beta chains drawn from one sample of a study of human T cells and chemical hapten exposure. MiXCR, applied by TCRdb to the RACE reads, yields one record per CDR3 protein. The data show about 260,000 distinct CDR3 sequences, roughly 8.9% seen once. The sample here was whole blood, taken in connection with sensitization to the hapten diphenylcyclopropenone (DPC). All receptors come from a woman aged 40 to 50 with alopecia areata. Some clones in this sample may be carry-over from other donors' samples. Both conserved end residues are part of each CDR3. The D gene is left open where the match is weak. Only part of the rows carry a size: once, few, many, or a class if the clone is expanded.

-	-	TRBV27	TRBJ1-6	TGTGCCAGCAGTTTAGAGGGCGCCTATAATTCACCCCTCCACTTT	CASSLEGAYNSPLHF
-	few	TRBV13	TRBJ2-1	TGTGCCAGCCTTTCCCCGACCTACAATGAGCAGTTCTTC	CASLSPTYNEQFF
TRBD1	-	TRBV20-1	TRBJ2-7	TGCAGTGCTATGACAGGGGCGAGCTCCTACGAGCAGTACTTC	CSAMTGASSYEQYF
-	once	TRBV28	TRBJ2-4	TGTGCCAGCAGCTTCGGTATACCAGCCAAAAACATTCAGTACTTC	CASSFGIPAKNIQYF
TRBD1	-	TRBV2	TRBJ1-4	TGTGCCAGCAGTTTGAGGGGGCGCGGACCAACTAATGAAAAACTGTTTTTT	CASSLRGRGPTNEKLFF
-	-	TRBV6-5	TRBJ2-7	TGTGCCAGCAGTTACTCCGTGGGGGTAAGCTACGAGCAGTACTTC	CASSYSVGVSYEQYF
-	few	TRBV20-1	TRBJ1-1	TGCAGTGCTAGTGATCAGGGGTCGGCAACTGAAGCTTTCTTT	CSASDQGSATEAFF
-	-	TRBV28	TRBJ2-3	TGTGCCAGCAGTGTACTAGCAGCTAGCACAGATACGCAGTATTTT	CASSVLAASTDTQYF
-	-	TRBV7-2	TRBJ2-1	TGTGCCAGCAGCCCGGACTCCTGGGAGCTGTTCTTC	CASSPDSWELFF
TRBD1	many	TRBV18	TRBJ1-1	TGTGCCAGCTCACCTGACAGGGCGGTAGATGCTTTCTTT	CASSPDRAVDAFF
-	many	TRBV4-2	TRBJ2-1	TGTGCCAGCAGCGGCGGGGAACCCTACAATGAGCAGTTCTTC	CASSGGEPYNEQFF
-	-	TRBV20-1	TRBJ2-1	TGCAGTGCCCCTAAGAAACGGAGGGACTCACTGATCTACAATGAGCAGTTCTTC	CSAPKKRRDSLIYNEQFF
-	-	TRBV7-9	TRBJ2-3	TGTGCCAGCAGCTTAGGATCGACTAGACTGGATACGCAGTATTTT	CASSLGSTRLDTQYF
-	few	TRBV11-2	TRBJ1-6	TGTGCCAGCAGCTTTAGTGCTATTAATAATTCACCCCTCCACTTT	CASSFSAINNSPLHF